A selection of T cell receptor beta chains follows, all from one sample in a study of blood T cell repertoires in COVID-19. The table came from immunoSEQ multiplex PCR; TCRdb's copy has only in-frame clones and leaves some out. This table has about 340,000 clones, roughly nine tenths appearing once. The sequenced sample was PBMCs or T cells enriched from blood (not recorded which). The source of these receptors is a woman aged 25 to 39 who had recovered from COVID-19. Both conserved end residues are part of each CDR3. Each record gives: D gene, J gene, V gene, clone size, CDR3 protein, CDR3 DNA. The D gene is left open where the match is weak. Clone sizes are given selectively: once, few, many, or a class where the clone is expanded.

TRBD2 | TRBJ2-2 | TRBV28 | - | CASSWTSGGTGELFF | TGTGCCAGCAGTTGGACTAGCGGGGGTACCGGGGAGCTGTTTTTT
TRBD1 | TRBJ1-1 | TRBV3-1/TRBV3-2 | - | CASSPGGVNTEAFF | TGTGCCAGCAGTCCAGGGGGAGTGAACACTGAAGCTTTCTTT
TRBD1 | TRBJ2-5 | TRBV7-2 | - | CASSLWTGQETQYF | TGTGCCAGCAGCTTATGGACAGGCCAAGAGACCCAGTACTTC
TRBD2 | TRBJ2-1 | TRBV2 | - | CASRGTSGRYNEQFF | TGTGCCAGCAGGGGGACTAGCGGGCGATATAATGAGCAGTTCTTC
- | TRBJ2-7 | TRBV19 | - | CASYDLVAHEQYF | TGTGCCAGCTACGATCTAGTCGCCCACGAGCAGTACTTC
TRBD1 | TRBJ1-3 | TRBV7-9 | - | CASSSQTGQSTGNTIYF | TGTGCCAGCAGCTCCCAGACAGGGCAAAGCACTGGAAACACCATATATTTT
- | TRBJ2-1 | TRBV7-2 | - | CASSLSAEEYNEQFF | TGTGCCAGCAGCTTAAGTGCGGAGGAGTACAATGAGCAGTTCTTC
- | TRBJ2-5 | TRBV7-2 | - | CASSLTRGLETQYF | TGTGCCAGCAGCTTAACGAGGGGGTTGGAGACCCAGTACTTC
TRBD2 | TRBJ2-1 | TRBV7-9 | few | CASNLPRTSGTYNEQFF | TGTGCCAGCAACCTACCCCGGACTAGCGGAACCTACAATGAGCAGTTCTTC
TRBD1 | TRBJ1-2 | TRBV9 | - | CASSRQGSYGYTF | TGTGCCAGCAGCAGACAGGGGTCCTATGGCTACACCTTC
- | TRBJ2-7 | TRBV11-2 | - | CASSNQGSRYEQYF | TGTGCCAGCAGCAATCAGGGCAGTCGGTACGAGCAGTACTTC
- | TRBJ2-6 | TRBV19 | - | CASRGLSGANVLTF | TGTGCCAGTAGGGGCCTCTCTGGGGCCAACGTCCTGACTTTC
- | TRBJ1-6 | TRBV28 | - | CASSFAGRTYNSPLHF | TGTGCCAGCAGTTTCGCCGGGAGGACCTATAATTCACCCCTCCACTTT
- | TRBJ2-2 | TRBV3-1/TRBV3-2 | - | CASSQEFLTRIGELFF | TGTGCCAGCAGCCAAGAATTCCTCACAAGAATCGGGGAGCTGTTTTTT
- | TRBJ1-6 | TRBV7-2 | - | CASSPTVLTSPLHF | TGTGCCAGCAGCCCTACAGTCCTTACCTCCCCCCTCCACTTT
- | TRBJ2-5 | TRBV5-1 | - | CASSLAGRVTETQYF | TGCGCCAGCAGCTTGGCCGGCAGGGTCACGGAGACCCAGTACTTC
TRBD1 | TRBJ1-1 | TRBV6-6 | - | CASSPTGMNTEAFF | TGTGCCAGCAGCCCGACAGGGATGAACACTGAAGCTTTCTTT
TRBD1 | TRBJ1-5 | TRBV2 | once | CASRATGVGNQPQHF | TGTGCCAGCAGGGCGACAGGGGTGGGCAATCAGCCCCAGCATTTT
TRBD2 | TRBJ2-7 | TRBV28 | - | CASSLTWEGNYEQYF | TGTGCCAGCAGTTTAACCTGGGAGGGGAACTACGAGCAGTACTTC
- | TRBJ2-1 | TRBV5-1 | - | CASSRTAQDNEQFF | TGCGCCAGCAGCCGGACAGCCCAGGACAATGAGCAGTTCTTC
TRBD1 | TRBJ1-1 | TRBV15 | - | CATSRDWDRGQASTEAFF | TGTGCCACCAGCAGAGATTGGGACAGGGGGCAAGCGAGTACTGAAGCTTTCTTT
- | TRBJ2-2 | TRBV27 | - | CASILNRTNTGELFF | TGTGCCAGCATCCTGAACAGGACCAACACCGGGGAGCTGTTTTTT
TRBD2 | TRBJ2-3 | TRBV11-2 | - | CASGTSSVTDTQYF | TGTGCCAGCGGGACTAGCTCCGTAACAGATACGCAGTATTTT
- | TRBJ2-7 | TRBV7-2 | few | CASSLGAGRYEQYF | TGTGCCAGCAGCTTAGGAGCGGGTCGCTACGAGCAGTACTTC
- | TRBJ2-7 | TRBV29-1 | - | CSVTLQGNEQYF | TGCAGCGTCACACTTCAGGGAAACGAGCAGTACTTC
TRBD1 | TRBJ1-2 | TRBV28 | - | CATTQGGIYGYTF | TGTGCCACTACTCAGGGGGGCATCTATGGCTACACCTTC
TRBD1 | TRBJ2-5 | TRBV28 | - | CASSPGLDRGLQETQYF | TGTGCCAGCAGTCCCGGCCTGGACAGGGGGCTTCAAGAGACCCAGTACTTC
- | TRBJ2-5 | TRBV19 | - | CASSISRLYQETQYF | TGTGCCAGTAGTATATCGCGGCTCTACCAAGAGACCCAGTACTTC
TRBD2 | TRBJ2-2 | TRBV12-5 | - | CASGGPQTSGRLNTGELFF | TGTGCTAGTGGGGGCCCCCAGACTAGCGGGAGGTTAAACACCGGGGAGCTGTTTTTT
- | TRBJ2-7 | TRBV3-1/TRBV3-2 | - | CASSQDLYEQYF | TGTGCCAGCAGCCAAGATCTGTACGAGCAGTACTTC
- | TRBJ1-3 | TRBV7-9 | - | CASSMTASGNTIYF | TGTGCCAGCAGCATGACAGCGTCCGGAAACACCATATATTTT
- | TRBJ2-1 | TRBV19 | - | CASTSHSSYNEQFF | TGTGCCAGTACTTCTCATAGCTCCTACAATGAGCAGTTCTTC
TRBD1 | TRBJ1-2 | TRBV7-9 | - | CASSWADRVYGYTF | TGTGCCAGCAGCTGGGCAGACAGGGTTTATGGCTACACCTTC
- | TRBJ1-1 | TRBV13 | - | CASSHRRRTEAFF | TGTGCCAGCAGCCACCGTCGCCGGACTGAAGCTTTCTTT
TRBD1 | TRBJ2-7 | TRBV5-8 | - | CASSLSGTGGREQYF | TGTGCCAGCAGCTTGTCCGGGACAGGGGGCAGAGAGCAGTACTTC
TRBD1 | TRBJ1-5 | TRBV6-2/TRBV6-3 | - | CASSSGQGAYQPQHF | TGTGCCAGCAGCTCGGGACAGGGGGCCTATCAGCCCCAGCATTTT
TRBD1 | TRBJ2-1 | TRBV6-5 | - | CASRSGQGQFF | TGTGCCAGCAGATCGGGACAGGGGCAGTTCTTC
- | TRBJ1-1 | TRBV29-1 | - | CSVVVRGRNTEAFF | TGCAGCGTTGTGGTACGGGGAAGGAACACTGAAGCTTTCTTT
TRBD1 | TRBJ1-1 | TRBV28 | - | CASRPGQGPLRAFF | TGTGCCAGCAGGCCGGGACAGGGGCCCCTGAGGGCTTTCTTT
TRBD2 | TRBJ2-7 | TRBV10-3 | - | CAISPGTSGRGLSYEQYF | TGTGCCATCAGCCCCGGGACTAGCGGGAGGGGTCTATCCTACGAGCAGTACTTC
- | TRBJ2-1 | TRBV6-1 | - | CASSEDSASYNEQFF | TGTGCCAGCAGTGAGGACTCCGCTTCCTACAATGAGCAGTTCTTC
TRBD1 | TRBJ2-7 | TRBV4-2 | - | CASSPQGTSYEQYF | TGTGCCAGCAGCCCACAGGGGACCTCCTACGAGCAGTACTTC
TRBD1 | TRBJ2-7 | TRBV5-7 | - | CASSSVGDRYSYEQYF | TGTGCCAGCAGCTCCGTCGGGGACAGATACTCCTACGAGCAGTACTTC
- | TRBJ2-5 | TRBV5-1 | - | CASSLGQGGGETQYF | TGCGCCAGCAGCTTGGGTCAGGGCGGCGGCGAGACCCAGTACTTC
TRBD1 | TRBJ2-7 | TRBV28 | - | CASSPGQASSYEQYF | TGTGCCAGCAGTCCAGGACAGGCAAGCTCCTACGAGCAGTACTTC